A selection of T cell receptor beta chains follows, all from one sample in a study of T cell changes during pregnancy in multiple sclerosis. TCRdb's table, derived via immunoSEQ multiplex PCR, lists solely in-frame clones and lacks some. The sample holds 70,000 to 80,000 clones, about 93% seen once. The input for sequencing was peripheral blood, taken in the first trimester of pregnancy. All receptors come from a female donor with multiple sclerosis, enrolled in a pregnancy study. Both conserved end residues are part of each CDR3. Each record gives: J gene, clone size, V gene, D gene, CDR3 DNA, CDR3 protein. D genes are given only for firm matches. Size is stated for part of the rows, as once, few or many counts, or as a class when the clone is expanded.

>TRBJ2-5|-|TRBV7-2|TRBD2
TGTGCCAGCAGGTCAAGCGGGGGGGACGAAGATTACTTC
CASRSSGGDEDYF
>TRBJ2-1|once|TRBV7-9|TRBD2
TGTGCCAGCAGCTTAGTGGGACTAGCGGGACGTAACAGTGAGCAGTTCTTC
CASSLVGLAGRNSEQFF
>TRBJ2-1|-|TRBV18|TRBD2
TGTGCCAGCTCACTGGGACTAGCGGGAGCCTACAATGAGCAGTTCTTC
CASSLGLAGAYNEQFF
>TRBJ2-2|once|TRBV4-1|-
TGCGCCAGCAGCCACCCCACCGACAGGCTCTCCGATAAGAACACCGGGGAGCTGTTTTTT
CASSHPTDRLSDKNTGELFF
>TRBJ2-7|once|TRBV29-1|-
TGCAGCGGCGGGACCTACGAGCAGTACTTC
CSGGTYEQYF
>TRBJ2-1|-|TRBV6-5|TRBD2
TGTGCCAGCAGGGGGACTAGCGGGAGGTCCAAACAGTTCTTC
CASRGTSGRSKQFF
>TRBJ2-7|-|TRBV21-1|-
TGTGCCAGCAGCAAAAGATCTAGCGGGCCCTACGAGCAGTACTTC
CASSKRSSGPYEQYF
>TRBJ1-2|-|TRBV6-4|-
TGTGCCAGCAGTGACTCGTTTGGGACAACCTATGGCTACACCTTC
CASSDSFGTTYGYTF
>TRBJ2-3|-|TRBV5-1|-
TGCGCCAGCAGCTTGTTAGTGAGCACAGATACGCAGTATTTT
CASSLLVSTDTQYF
>TRBJ1-2|-|TRBV30|TRBD1
TGTGCCTGGAGTGTGCCAGGGGGCGCGGGTGGCTACACCTTC
CAWSVPGGAGGYTF
>TRBJ2-3|-|TRBV6-5|-
TGTGCCAGCAGTTTCCAACGGTTTCCTAGCACAGATACGCAGTATTTT
CASSFQRFPSTDTQYF
>TRBJ2-7|-|TRBV5-1|TRBD1
TGCGCCAGCAGCCCGGGACAGATCCCCGGCGAGCAGTACTTC
CASSPGQIPGEQYF
>TRBJ1-3|-|TRBV7-9|-
TGTGCCAGCAGCTCCCTGTTTGCTGGAAACACCATATATTTT
CASSSLFAGNTIYF
>TRBJ2-7|-|TRBV5-1|-
TGCGCCAGCAGCTTGGACGGCGAGCAGTACTTC
CASSLDGEQYF
>TRBJ2-7|-|TRBV6-8|TRBD1
TGTGCAAGGGACAGGGGCTGGTACGAGCAGTACTTC
CARDRGWYEQYF
>TRBJ1-1|-|TRBV23-1|TRBD1
TGCGCCAGCAGTCAAAGATTTGCCGAGGGGGCTTGCACTGAAGCTTTCTTT
CASSQRFAEGACTEAFF
>TRBJ2-7|once|TRBV11-2|-
TGTGCCGGCAGCCCCATCTACCGGGACACCTCCTACGAGCAGTACTTC
CAGSPIYRDTSYEQYF
>TRBJ1-3|-|TRBV5-4|-
TGTGCCAGCAGCTTGGAAAGGGGCACAGGAAACACCATATATTTT
CASSLERGTGNTIYF
>TRBJ1-2|once|TRBV5-4|-
TGTGCCAGCAGCTCCATACAGACAGGTACGAACTATGGCTACACCTTC
CASSSIQTGTNYGYTF
>TRBJ1-1|-|TRBV27|-
TGTGCCAGCAGCACCCGAACAGGGTCGAGAGCTGAAGCTTTCTTT
CASSTRTGSRAEAFF
>TRBJ1-2|-|TRBV5-8|-
TGTGCCAGCACCCCGAGGCAGCTCTATGGCTACACCTTC
CASTPRQLYGYTF
>TRBJ1-1|-|TRBV5-4|TRBD1
TGTGCCAGCAGCGTGGACAGGGTGGAAGCTTTCTTT
CASSVDRVEAFF
>TRBJ2-1|-|TRBV7-3|TRBD2
TGTGCCAGCAGCTTAGAGCGGGGCTACAATGAGCAGTTCTTC
CASSLERGYNEQFF
>TRBJ2-7|-|TRBV29-1|TRBD2
TGCAGCGTTCAAAAGAACCCCTTTTTAGCGGGAGGTTCCTACGAGCAGTACTTC
CSVQKNPFLAGGSYEQYF
>TRBJ1-1|-|TRBV2|TRBD1
TGTGCCACCGTTTCACAGGGGGCTAGGTCTGAAGCTTTCTTT
CATVSQGARSEAFF
>TRBJ1-2|-|TRBV5-1|TRBD1
TGCGCCAGCAGCTTGCTAACAGGGGGTAGTGGCTACACCTTC
CASSLLTGGSGYTF
>TRBJ2-4|-|TRBV6-6|TRBD2
TGTGCCAGCAGTCCCCTTGCGGGAGATGGAAACATTCAGTACTTC
CASSPLAGDGNIQYF
>TRBJ2-7|-|TRBV2|-
TGTGCCAGCAGTGTACAGGGCTACGAGCAGTACTTC
CASSVQGYEQYF
>TRBJ2-3|-|TRBV9|-
TGTGCCAGCAGCTACCCAGACCCGGCGGGGACGCAGTATTTT
CASSYPDPAGTQYF
>TRBJ2-1|-|TRBV7-3|-
TGTGCCAGCAGCTTAATTGGAGGTAAATCCTACAATGAGCAGTTCTTC
CASSLIGGKSYNEQFF
>TRBJ1-4|-|TRBV7-2|-
TGTGCCAGCAGCTTAGGAGGGTTACATGAAAAACTGTTTTTT
CASSLGGLHEKLFF
>TRBJ2-1|-|TRBV25-1|TRBD2
TGTGCCAGCAGTGAATTGCGGGAGGGGGCTGAGCAGTTCTTC
CASSELREGAEQFF
>TRBJ1-3|-|TRBV5-4|TRBD1
TGTGCCAGCAGCTACCAGACAGGGCAAGGAAACACCATATATTTT
CASSYQTGQGNTIYF
>TRBJ2-7|-|TRBV7-2|TRBD1
TGTGCCAGCATCTCAACGACAGGGGGGTTACGTGAGGAGCAGTACTTC
CASISTTGGLREEQYF
>TRBJ2-5|-|TRBV5-4|-
TGTGCCAGCAGCTTCAGCGCGGCTATACAGGGGACCCAGTACTTC
CASSFSAAIQGTQYF
>TRBJ2-1|-|TRBV7-9|TRBD2
TGTGCCGGCGAGGAGCCCCTAGCGGGCTACAATGAGCAGTTCTTC
CAGEEPLAGYNEQFF
>TRBJ2-2|-|TRBV5-4|-
TGTGCCAGCAGCCCGGACTCTGGAGGGGACGCCGGGGAGCTGTTTTTT
CASSPDSGGDAGELFF
>TRBJ2-1|-|TRBV7-8|TRBD2
TGTGCCAGCAGCCAGGGACTAGGTGGCGTAGGGCAGTTCTTC
CASSQGLGGVGQFF
>TRBJ2-1|-|TRBV7-9|TRBD2
TGTGCCAGCAGCTTTACGCGGGGGGATTACAATGAGCAGTTCTTC
CASSFTRGDYNEQFF
>TRBJ2-2|-|TRBV19|TRBD2
TGTGCCAGTACTCTAACGACTAGCGGGAGGACGGCGAACACCGGGGAGCTGTTTTTT
CASTLTTSGRTANTGELFF
>TRBJ1-5|-|TRBV5-1|-
TGCGCCAGCAGCCACGGACAGATCGGTCAGCCCCAGCATTTT
CASSHGQIGQPQHF